One sample yielded the 4 T cell receptor beta chains listed below, sequenced in a study of blood T cell repertoires in COVID-19. Produced via immunoSEQ multiplex PCR; TCRdb's table is partial and in-frame only. This sample carries about 210,000 clones, approximately 85% of them seen once, and the ten largest clones take about 7.3%. Source material: peripheral blood. Source of these receptors: a woman between 45 and 60 years old with active or convalescent COVID-19.

This chain connects TRBV6-5 to TRBJ2-5, with 7 positions matching TRBD2. Germline CDR1 and CDR2: MNHEY and SVGAGI. This CDR3 has 13 residues. The junction had 7 bases not matched to a gene; V was cut back by 9 bases and J by 3 bases. CDR3 loop: CASSPGLKETQYF. The CDR3 nucleotides read TGTGCCAGTAGTCCGGGACTAAAAGAGACCCAGTACTTC.

V usage is TRBV15 and J usage is TRBJ1-5; perhaps TRBD1 as D (5 bases). The CDR3 is 17 residues long. Germline CDR1 reads LNHNV; CDR2 reads YYDKDF (reference sequence). Deletions cut 2 bases from V and 1 base from J, with 15 bases between. CDR3 bases: TGTGCCACCAGCAGACCTTCGGCGGGGGGGAGCAATCAGCCCCAGCATTTT. The encoded protein is CATSRPSAGGSNQPQHF. Together with reference TRBV15 and TRBJ1-5, the CDR3 gives the full variable domain: DAMVIQNPRYQVTQFGKPVTLSCSQTLNHNVMYWYQQKSSQAPKLLFHYYDKDFNNEADTPDNFQSRRPNTSFCFLDIRSPGLGDTAMYLCATSRPSAGGSNQPQHFGDGTRLSIL.

This clone was seen only a few times. The gene calls are TRBV12-3 or TRBV12-4 and TRBJ1-5; 8 bases match TRBD1. V was clipped by 6 bases and J by 7 bases; unmatched bases: 5. This CDR3 is built from 13 residues. As DNA, the CDR3 is TGTGCCAGCAGCAAGGACAGGGCGCAGCCCCAGCATTTT. It specifies CASSKDRAQPQHF.

The J gene is TRBJ2-1, the V gene TRBV19; D gene unclear. CDR3 length equals 15 residues. V lost 1 base, J lost 3 bases, and 10 bases lay in between. Germline V gene sequence: CDR1 LNHDA, CDR2 SQIVND (reference sequence). CDR3 sequence reads: CASSIGLADYNEQFF. The CDR3 nucleotides are TGTGCCAGTAGTATAGGTCTTGCAGACTACAATGAGCAGTTCTTC.